This passage covers 3 T cell receptor beta chains from one sample sequenced in a study of OX40 agonist ivuxolimab in advanced cancers. Sequencing used immunoSEQ multiplex PCR; TCRdb keeps in-frame clones, though not all of them. The table shows about 80,000 clones, with more than 70% occurring only once. The sequences come from CD4+ or CD8+ T cells sorted from blood, collected in a trial of the OX40 agonist ivuxolimab. The origin of the receptors is an adult with an advanced solid tumor such as melanoma, head and neck, liver or kidney cancer.

V is TRBV18 and J is TRBJ2-7, with TRBD2 matching 14 bases. CDR3 length: 18 amino acids. The junction had 12 bases not matched to a gene; V was cut back by 6 bases and J by 2 bases. From germline, CDR1 is KGHSH and CDR2 LQKENI. CDR3 sequence: CASSSDPGLAGVPYEQYF. The CDR3 DNA sequence: TGTGCCAGCTCTTCGGACCCGGGACTAGCGGGAGTTCCCTACGAGCAGTACTTC.

The chain recombines TRBV11-2 with TRBJ1-2; perhaps TRBD1 as D (5 bases). In germline, CDR1 is SGHAT, CDR2 FQNNGV. The CDR3 has 13 amino acids. V was clipped by 0 bases and J by 9 bases, with 11 bases between them. CDR3 sequence reads: CASSLDGAGSYTF. The CDR3 DNA reads TGTGCCAGCAGCTTAGATGGGGCGGGGAGCTACACCTTC.

The chain couples TRBV5-8 to TRBJ2-1; D is unresolved. Germline CDR1 reads SGHTS; CDR2 reads YDEGEE. This CDR3 region has 14 residues. The V and J ends lost 4 bases and 5 bases respectively, with 13 bases between them. The CDR3 region has the DNA TGTGCCAGCAGCGGCGGCCCTACGAACAATGAGCAGTTCTTC. Translating it yields CASSGGPTNNEQFF.